The T cell receptor beta chain under discussion was sequenced for a study of blood T cells in healthy people across ages. Germline lookup yields CDR1 DFQATT and CDR2 SNEGSKA (reference sequence). The CDR3 has 12 residues. V gave up 3 bases and J gave up 2 bases, with 7 bases separating them. Primers used in a second PCR of roughly 6 to 11 cycles were a sample-barcoded 5' primer and a J-beta primer mix. Via MiXCR, TCRdb re-called the 5' RACE reads, giving one row per CDR3 protein. The profile shows approximately 600,000 distinct CDR3 sequences, roughly three fifths of them singletons. The sequence derives from a man in his 60s in good health. What was sequenced was blood. The chain links TRBV20-1 to TRBJ2-5; D unresolved. The CDR3 is CSASGTQETQYF. The CDR3 DNA reads TGCAGTGCTAGTGGCACTCAAGAGACCCAGTACTTC.